This TCR beta chain comes out of a study of blood T cells in healthy people across ages. This clonotype has a handful of counts. The antigen is undetermined. The CDR3 consists of 13 residues. Looked up from germline, CDR1 is DFQATT and CDR2 is SNEGSKA (reference sequence). The use of a sample-barcoded 5' primer and a J-beta primer mix characterized a second PCR of roughly 7 to 11 cycles. TCRdb reprocessed the 5' RACE reads with MiXCR, giving one entry per CDR3 protein. The sample has roughly 570,000 distinct CDR3 sequences, about 26% seen once. Broader study findings: Donor CMV infection status was unknown, possibly confounding age-related changes in expanded clonotypes. It was held that the diversity estimates obtained from one million T cells were underestimates.

The receptor was isolated from a woman in her 70s in good health. The sample comprised blood. The chain combines TRBV20-1 with TRBJ2-5; possibly TRBD2 for D (5 bases). The DNA matches TRBJ2-7 better at its end, which makes the J call doubtful. The CDR3 loop is CSALNPAGYEQYF. In DNA, the CDR3 is TGCAGTGCCCTTAACCCGGCGGGCTACGAGCAGTACTTC.